This T cell receptor beta chain was captured by sequencing in a study of metastatic and nonmetastatic thyroid tumors. Study details: Thyroid patients, malignant and benign, had repertoires compared across blood and tumor or nodule tissue. Study conclusions and caveats: Malignant tumors reportedly showed significantly higher TCR beta diversity than benign nodules in both blood and tumor.

CDR3 size: 14 residues. V lost 4 bases, J lost 4 bases, and 10 bases lay in between. CDR1 SGHDN and CDR2 FVKESK come from the germline V gene. Patients had received no treatment of any kind before thyroid surgery. A word on this clone: The target antigen is unknown. Other DNA sequences in this sample translate to the same CDR3.

Authors' processing steps: A papillary thyroid cancer distant-metastasis classifier was built from CDR3 differences across clinicopathological groups. TCRdb re-called the PCR reads with MiXCR. Here the V and J calls rest on TCRdb's processing, not on the authors' analysis. Among nearly 15,000 clones listed, roughly 19% were seen once. The receptor's source is a female donor with papillary thyroid cancer or a benign thyroid nodule (not recorded which). Some clones in this sample may be carry-over from other donors' samples. Specimen: blood. J is TRBJ1-4 and V is TRBV14; D is uncertain. CDR3 protein: CASSPYRGNEKLFF. The DNA for the CDR3 is TGTGCCAGCAGCCCCTATCGTGGTAATGAAAAACTGTTTTTT.